The present T cell receptor (beta chain) was sequenced within a study of quantifying T cell responses using KT2 cells. Across the study: cDNA was made from DNase-treated RNA using alpha and beta constant primers.

The sample is PBMC spiked with counted cells of clone KT2. A range of KT2-to-PBMC ratios was made using fixed PBMC numbers. Notes on this clonotype: The antigen is unknown.

Findings of the study overall: Input KT2 cell number predicted KT2 alpha and beta sequence counts linearly over several orders of magnitude.

The cDNA 3' end received a ligated oligonucleotide with a UMI. The first PCR ran 3 to 5 cycles with an equimolar RC1.1 and RC1.2 beta primer mix. Each CDR3 protein is one row after TCRdb ran MiXCR on the UMI-ligation and nested PCR reads. The table records around 56,000 distinct CDR3 sequences, 9% to 15% of them present only once. The CDR3 consists of 20 residues. CDR1 and CDR2 from the germline V gene are LGHNA and YSLEER. V lost 1 base and J 4 bases, leaving 26 bases between the germline ends. The TCR sequence derives from a human donor. This chain uses TRBV4-3 with TRBJ2-1, with D perhaps matching TRBD2 (6 bases). The sample consisted of PBMCs spiked with cells of the T cell clone KT2. CDR3 region: CASSQGYGTSHPYRYNEQFF. The CDR3 DNA reads as TGCGCCAGCAGCCAAGGTTATGGGACTTCTCATCCTTACAGGTACAATGAGCAGTTCTTC.